This T cell receptor (beta chain) was found in a study of blood T cell repertoires in COVID-19. At the level of the study: Sites in the United States, Italy and Spain provided acute and convalescent COVID-19 samples. In each case, the material was cDNA or gDNA derived from T cells, B-cell-depleted T cells, or PBMCs.

Germline assignment: CDR1 KGHDR and CDR2 SFDVKD. This CDR3 has 18 residues. V gave up 0 bases and J gave up 4 bases; unmatched junction bases: 10. This clone was detected once. Produced via immunoSEQ multiplex PCR; TCRdb's table is partial and in-frame only. The sample holds about 15,000 clones, about 88% seen once. The rearrangement links TRBV24-1 to TRBJ1-4, with 7 bases fitting TRBD1. Material for sequencing was peripheral blood. The TCR comes from a man between 60 and 70 years old with acute or convalescent COVID-19. CDR3 amino acids: CATSDLAGRGELNEKLFF. The CDR3 nucleotides read TGTGCCACCAGTGATTTGGCGGGCAGGGGGGAACTTAATGAAAAACTGTTTTTT.